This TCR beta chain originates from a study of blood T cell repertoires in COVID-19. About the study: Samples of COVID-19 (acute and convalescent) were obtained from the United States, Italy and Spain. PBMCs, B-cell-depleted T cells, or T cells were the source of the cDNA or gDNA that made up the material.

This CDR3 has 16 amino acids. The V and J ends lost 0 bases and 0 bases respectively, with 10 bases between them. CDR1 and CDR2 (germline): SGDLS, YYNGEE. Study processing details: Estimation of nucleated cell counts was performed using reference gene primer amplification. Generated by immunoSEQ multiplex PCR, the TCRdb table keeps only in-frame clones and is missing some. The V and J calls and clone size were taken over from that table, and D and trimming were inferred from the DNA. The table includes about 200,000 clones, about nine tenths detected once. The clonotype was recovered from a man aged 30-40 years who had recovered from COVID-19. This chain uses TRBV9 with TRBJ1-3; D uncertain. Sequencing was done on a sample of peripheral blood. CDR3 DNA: TGTGCCAGCAGCGTAGGAGGAGGCAACTCTGGAAACACCATATATTTT. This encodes CASSVGGGNSGNTIYF.